The source of this TCR beta chain is a study of T-cell reconstitution after alpha-beta-depleted transplantation in children. General study results and limits: As was reported, about two months after transplant, alpha-beta T cells came from several hundred expanded graft clones. Day-60 TCRbeta diversity that was high in some patients was derived from surviving recipient T cells and thymic progenitors. One year post-transplant, T-cell counts and diversity were largely derived from T cells produced anew.

Many counts were recorded for this clonotype. The antigen remains undetermined. This CDR3 is 16 amino acids long. V dropped 2 bases and J dropped 0; count of bases not matched to a gene: 5. Germline lookup yields CDR1 MGHDK and CDR2 SYGVNS. Unique molecular identifiers were used to barcode this TCRbeta library. TCRdb analysed the PCR reads with MiXCR anew, one entry per CDR3 protein. The sample consists of about 110,000 distinct CDR3 sequences, 6.4% of them appearing once. The TCR comes from a male patient aged 2-9 years who had a stem cell transplant for acute lymphoblastic leukemia, so the T cells may come from the graft donor. The genes are TRBV25-1 and TRBJ1-1; 8 bases align to TRBD1. Material: PBMCs, mostly from graft donor cells, obtained 360 days after TCRalphabeta/CD19-depleted stem cell transplant. CDR3: CASSEGTGHMNTEAFF. The CDR3 DNA reads TGTGCCAGCAGTGAAGGGACAGGTCACATGAACACTGAAGCTTTCTTT.